This entry concerns a single T cell receptor (beta chain). Germline values: CDR1 LGHDT, CDR2 YNNKEL (reference sequence). The CDR3 length is 18 residues. V shed 1 base and J 0 bases; nucleotides not matched to a gene: 9. Original processing notes: From reference gene primer amplification, estimates of nucleated cell counts were derived. Generated by immunoSEQ multiplex PCR, the TCRdb table keeps only in-frame clones and is missing some. V and J calls plus clone size are reproduced from that table; the DNA served to infer D and trimming. Among tens of thousands of clones, around 90% were seen once, and the ten largest hold 8.3%. This sample is drawn from a study of blood T cell repertoires in COVID-19. As for the study in general: Sources were T cells, B-cell-depleted T cells, or PBMCs; the material itself was cDNA or gDNA.

Sequenced: peripheral blood. The receptor was isolated from a human donor with active COVID-19. The donor label of this sample is uncertain. The chain carries TRBV3-1 (or the pseudogene TRBV3-2) and TRBJ2-7; 10 bases line up with TRBD2. The CDR3 reads CASSQAMASGGYSYEQYF. In DNA form, the CDR3 reads TGTGCCAGCAGCCAAGCCATGGCTAGCGGGGGCTACTCCTACGAGCAGTACTTC.